The rows below give T cell receptor beta chains drawn from one sample of a study of blood T cell repertoires in COVID-19. TCRdb's table, derived via immunoSEQ multiplex PCR, lists solely in-frame clones and lacks some. This sample has 200,000 to 250,000 clones, with around 84% found just once. Sequenced input: peripheral blood. The origin of the receptors is a man between 50 and 59 years old who had recovered from COVID-19. Each CDR3 is given with its conserved first and last residue. Each record gives: clone size, V gene, J gene, D gene, CDR3 protein, CDR3 DNA. D genes are given only for firm matches. Size values are once, few and many counts, or a class for expanded clones, and some rows have none.

NA	TRBV7-2	TRBJ1-2	TRBD1	CASSLDRGSYGYTF	TGTGCCAGCAGCTTAGACAGGGGTAGCTATGGCTACACCTTC
NA	TRBV7-8	TRBJ2-2	TRBD1	CASSQGTGEGGELFF	TGTGCCAGCAGCCAAGGGACAGGGGAGGGCGGGGAGCTGTTTTTT
NA	TRBV7-9	TRBJ1-3	NA	CASSLAWGLVLSRGNTIYF	TGTGCCAGCAGCTTAGCTTGGGGACTGGTACTCTCGAGGGGAAACACCATATATTTT
NA	TRBV20-1	TRBJ2-7	TRBD2	CSASGQGLGLAGYTVYEQYF	TGCAGTGCTAGTGGTCAGGGGCTAGGACTAGCGGGATATACGGTCTACGAGCAGTACTTC
NA	TRBV10-2	TRBJ1-1	NA	CASTLGLLNTEAFF	TGCGCCAGCACTTTGGGACTACTGAACACTGAAGCTTTCTTT
NA	TRBV7-2	TRBJ2-1	NA	CASSLDYDSYNEQFF	TGTGCCAGCAGCTTAGACTACGACTCCTACAATGAGCAGTTCTTC
NA	TRBV27	TRBJ2-7	TRBD1	CASSSYTGDDPYEQYF	TGTGCCAGCAGTTCATATACAGGGGATGATCCCTACGAGCAGTACTTC
NA	TRBV7-2	TRBJ2-7	TRBD1	CASSLDRGHYEQYF	TGTGCCAGCAGCCTCGACAGGGGTCACTACGAGCAGTACTTC
NA	TRBV12-3/TRBV12-4	TRBJ2-7	NA	CASSLARDEQYF	TGTGCCAGCAGTTTAGCGCGGGACGAGCAGTACTTC
NA	TRBV10-2	TRBJ2-1	TRBD2	CASSKPQGLAGARYNEQFF	TGCGCCAGCAGCAAACCCCAGGGACTAGCGGGAGCGCGCTACAATGAGCAGTTCTTC
NA	TRBV5-1	TRBJ2-7	TRBD1	CASSWGGGQGTYEQYF	TGCGCCAGCAGCTGGGGAGGGGGACAGGGGACCTACGAGCAGTACTTC
NA	TRBV9	TRBJ2-3	TRBD2	CASSEQAGGADTQYF	TGTGCCAGCAGCGAACAAGCGGGAGGGGCAGATACGCAGTATTTT
NA	TRBV6-2/TRBV6-3	TRBJ1-1	NA	CASSYLPTGNTEAFF	TGTGCCAGCAGTTACCTCCCTACAGGGAACACTGAAGCTTTCTTT
NA	TRBV27	TRBJ2-1	NA	CASSFLSPYNEQFF	TGTGCCAGCAGTTTTCTGAGTCCCTACAATGAGCAGTTCTTC
NA	TRBV27	TRBJ1-1	TRBD1	CASGTGRYTEAFF	TGTGCCAGCGGGACAGGACGGTATACTGAAGCTTTCTTT
NA	TRBV5-1	TRBJ2-5	TRBD1	CASSFGTGGTLQETQYF	TGCGCCAGCAGCTTCGGGACAGGGGGCACCCTCCAAGAGACCCAGTACTTC
NA	TRBV6-1	TRBJ2-7	NA	CASSEAPGVIYEQYF	TGTGCCAGCAGTGAAGCGCCAGGGGTAATCTACGAGCAGTACTTC
NA	TRBV19	TRBJ2-7	TRBD1	CASNPGTGVYEQYF	TGTGCCAGTAATCCGGGGACAGGGGTCTACGAGCAGTACTTC
NA	TRBV15	TRBJ2-5	NA	CATSRVGAETQYF	TGTGCCACCAGCAGGGTTGGGGCGGAGACCCAGTACTTC
NA	TRBV6-1	TRBJ2-5	TRBD2	CASSELGLAAQETQYF	TGTGCCAGCAGTGAATTGGGCCTAGCGGCTCAAGAGACCCAGTACTTC
NA	TRBV25-1	TRBJ1-2	NA	CASSEPLRVGGYTF	TGTGCCAGCAGTGAGCCTTTGCGGGTGGGGGGCTACACCTTC
NA	TRBV6-5	TRBJ2-7	NA	CATLGGHAYEQYF	TGTGCCACCCTTGGCGGGCATGCCTACGAGCAGTACTTC
NA	TRBV11-2	TRBJ2-3	TRBD2	CASSLRSGASLADTDTQYF	TGTGCCAGCAGTCTTAGATCGGGGGCATCACTAGCGGACACAGATACGCAGTATTTT
NA	TRBV6-1	TRBJ1-5	TRBD1	CASSERTGQGPQHF	TGTGCCAGCAGTGAACGGACAGGCCAGGGGCCCCAGCATTTT
NA	TRBV28	TRBJ2-1	TRBD2	CASSSITSGRGSSYNEQFF	TGTGCCAGCAGTTCCATAACTAGCGGGAGGGGTAGCTCCTACAATGAGCAGTTCTTC
once	TRBV6-5	TRBJ2-7	TRBD2	CASSHGLALPREQYF	TGTGCCAGCAGTCACGGACTAGCGCTTCCTAGGGAGCAGTACTTC
NA	TRBV27	TRBJ2-7	NA	CASSLLGTGDEQYF	TGTGCCAGCAGTTTACTGGGTACGGGGGACGAGCAGTACTTC
NA	TRBV28	TRBJ1-2	NA	CASRTQASHYGYTF	TGTGCCAGCAGAACACAGGCATCTCACTATGGCTACACCTTC
NA	TRBV10-3	TRBJ2-7	TRBD2	CAISVPGLAINEQYF	TGTGCCATCAGTGTGCCGGGACTAGCTATCAACGAGCAGTACTTC
few	TRBV7-6	TRBJ1-6	TRBD1	CASSSRTGNNSPLHF	TGTGCCAGCAGCTCACGGACAGGGAATAATTCACCCCTCCACTTT
NA	TRBV11-3	TRBJ2-1	TRBD2	CASSLRTSGSRDEQFF	TGTGCCAGCAGCCTGCGGACTAGCGGGAGTCGAGATGAGCAGTTCTTC
once	TRBV10-2	TRBJ2-7	TRBD1	CASSGTGESSEQYF	TGCGCCAGCAGTGGGACAGGGGAGAGCTCCGAGCAGTACTTC
NA	TRBV27	TRBJ2-1	NA	CASSPPGNEQFF	TGTGCCAGCAGTCCGCCGGGGAATGAGCAGTTCTTC
few	TRBV5-4	TRBJ1-2	NA	CASSSSWTDGYTF	TGTGCCAGCAGCTCCAGCTGGACAGACGGCTACACCTTC
NA	TRBV5-1	TRBJ2-4	NA	CASSLDGRGQNIQYF	TGCGCCAGCAGCTTGGACGGGAGAGGGCAAAACATTCAGTACTTC
NA	TRBV6-6	TRBJ1-1	NA	CASSYHTDEAFF	TGTGCCAGCAGTTACCATACAGATGAAGCTTTCTTT
NA	TRBV5-1	TRBJ1-2	TRBD1	CASSHRDRGYGYTF	TGCGCCAGCAGCCACAGGGACAGGGGGTATGGCTACACCTTC
NA	TRBV19	TRBJ2-7	NA	CASSPDSRYEQYF	TGTGCCAGTAGTCCAGACAGCCGCTACGAGCAGTACTTC
few	TRBV10-2	TRBJ2-1	TRBD1	CASGRTGIFNEQFF	TGCGCCAGCGGAAGGACAGGTATTTTCAATGAGCAGTTCTTC
NA	TRBV29-1	TRBJ1-4	NA	CSVTDRTATNEKLFF	TGCAGCGTTACGGACAGAACCGCAACTAATGAAAAACTGTTTTTT
NA	TRBV19	TRBJ1-1	NA	CASSTLRQSSDTEAFF	TGTGCCAGTAGTACCTTACGACAGTCCTCGGACACTGAAGCTTTCTTT
NA	TRBV5-1	TRBJ1-2	TRBD1	CASSGTGLGYTF	TGCGCCAGCAGTGGGACAGGGCTTGGCTACACCTTC
NA	TRBV18	TRBJ2-5	TRBD1	CASSPPGQLGETQYF	TGTGCCAGCTCACCCCCGGGACAGCTGGGGGAGACCCAGTACTTC
NA	TRBV15	TRBJ2-7	NA	CATSRVGGGISYEQYF	TGTGCCACCAGCAGAGTTGGCGGAGGGATCTCCTACGAGCAGTACTTC
NA	TRBV28	TRBJ1-5	TRBD1	CATTTGGARYSNQPQHF	TGTGCCACCACAACAGGGGGCGCCCGGTATAGCAATCAGCCCCAGCATTTT
NA	TRBV7-2	TRBJ2-1	NA	CASSLSSTGSRNEQFF	TGTGCCAGCAGCTTAAGCTCAACGGGTAGCCGCAATGAGCAGTTCTTC
NA	TRBV28	TRBJ2-7	NA	CASSSIGQTYEQYF	TGTGCCAGCAGTTCCATCGGACAAACCTACGAGCAGTACTTC
NA	TRBV15	TRBJ1-5	NA	CATGGEGQPQHF	TGTGCCACCGGGGGGGAAGGTCAGCCCCAGCATTTT
NA	TRBV18	TRBJ2-1	TRBD2	CASSPQGGSSYNEQFF	TGTGCCAGCTCACCACAAGGCGGGAGCTCCTACAATGAGCAGTTCTTC
NA	TRBV4-2	TRBJ1-4	TRBD1	CASSLDRGWREKLFF	TGTGCCAGCAGCTTGGACAGGGGATGGAGGGAAAAACTGTTTTTT
NA	TRBV5-1	TRBJ2-3	TRBD1	CASNRQGYTDTQYF	TGCGCCAGCAATAGACAGGGATACACAGATACGCAGTATTTT
NA	TRBV2	TRBJ1-3	TRBD1	CASSDPGQGSGNTIYF	TGTGCCAGCAGTGATCCCGGACAGGGCTCTGGAAACACCATATATTTT
NA	TRBV19	TRBJ2-7	TRBD2	CASSIQTSGRAAYEQYF	TGTGCCAGTAGTATCCAGACTAGCGGGAGGGCCGCATACGAGCAGTACTTC
NA	TRBV4-1	TRBJ2-1	TRBD2	CASSQGRSGEDSYNEQFF	TGCGCCAGCAGCCAAGGACGGAGCGGGGAGGATTCCTACAATGAGCAGTTCTTC